This record covers a single T cell receptor (beta chain). This sample was taken from a study of blood T cell repertoires in COVID-19. The wider study: Some COVID-19 samples were acute and others convalescent; all came from the United States, Italy and Spain. Sources were T cells, B-cell-depleted T cells, or PBMCs; the material itself was cDNA or gDNA.

From germline, CDR1 is MNHEY and CDR2 SVGAGI. CDR3 length: 15 residues. The trim removed 8 bases at V and 5 bases at J, leaving 12 bases unmatched. In the original analysis: Quantification of nucleated cells was approximated via reference gene primer amplification. Clones were read by immunoSEQ multiplex PCR, and TCRdb kept only the in-frame ones, dropping some. The V and J calls and clone size are taken from that table; D and trimming were inferred from the DNA. The data show about 230,000 clones, roughly 86% seen once. Sequencing was performed on peripheral blood. This chain uses TRBV6-5 with TRBJ1-2, with 9 bases matching TRBD1. The receptor was derived from a woman aged 55-75 years with acute or convalescent COVID-19. CDR3 in amino acids: CASLGQGGVWYGYTF. The DNA of the CDR3 is TGTGCCAGCCTGGGACAGGGTGGAGTATGGTATGGCTACACCTTC.